The rows below give T cell receptor beta chains drawn from one sample of a study of blood T cell repertoires in COVID-19. Profiling relied on immunoSEQ multiplex PCR, and the TCRdb table lists in-frame clones only, not all of them. The table records more than 200,000 clones, 75% to 85% of them present only once. Material: peripheral blood. These receptor sequences come from a woman older than 75 with COVID-19, enrolled during active disease. CDR3s include the opening cysteine and the closing phenylalanine or tryptophan. The order of the fields is D gene, clone size, V gene, J gene, CDR3 DNA, CDR3 protein. A D gene is named only where the DNA matches it firmly. Expanded clones get a size class; other rows say once, few or many, or leave the size out.

D: -
size: -
V: TRBV19
J: TRBJ1-2
DNA: TGTGCCAGTACCATGGGGAACAGGGACACCTATGGCTACACCTTC
CDR3: CASTMGNRDTYGYTF

D: TRBD2
size: -
V: TRBV19
J: TRBJ2-7
DNA: TGTGCCAGTAGTATAGATCTGGGTAGCGGGGGAAGCTCCTACGAGCAGTACTTC
CDR3: CASSIDLGSGGSSYEQYF

D: -
size: -
V: TRBV2
J: TRBJ1-4
DNA: TGTGCCAGCAGTGGGCAGGGAAATGAAAAACTGTTTTTT
CDR3: CASSGQGNEKLFF

D: TRBD2
size: -
V: TRBV6-5
J: TRBJ2-2
DNA: TGTGCCAGCAGGGGAGGACTAGAGGTGACCGGGGAGCTGTTTTTT
CDR3: CASRGGLEVTGELFF

D: -
size: -
V: TRBV12-3/TRBV12-4
J: TRBJ1-3
DNA: TGTGCCAGCAGTTACACCTCGAGAAACACCATATATTTT
CDR3: CASSYTSRNTIYF

D: -
size: -
V: TRBV19
J: TRBJ1-5
DNA: TGTGCCAGTACCCCACAGGGTTATAGCAATCAGCCCCAGCATTTT
CDR3: CASTPQGYSNQPQHF

D: TRBD1
size: -
V: TRBV7-3
J: TRBJ2-7
DNA: TGTGCCAGCAGCTTAACACCCGGGACAGGCCTCTACGAGCAGTACTTC
CDR3: CASSLTPGTGLYEQYF

D: TRBD1
size: -
V: TRBV19
J: TRBJ1-1
DNA: TGTGCCAGTAGGACTACAGGGGCCGGCACTGAAGCTTTCTTT
CDR3: CASRTTGAGTEAFF

D: -
size: -
V: TRBV5-1
J: TRBJ1-4
DNA: TGCGCCAGCAGCTTGCTGGGGAGAAGTGAAAAACTGTTTTTT
CDR3: CASSLLGRSEKLFF

D: TRBD1
size: few
V: TRBV2
J: TRBJ1-4
DNA: TGTGCCAGCAGGGGGACAGGGGGAGGTGAAAAACTGTTTTTT
CDR3: CASRGTGGGEKLFF

D: TRBD1
size: -
V: TRBV7-8
J: TRBJ2-5
DNA: TGTGCCAGCAGCTTGCCCATGGGACAGGGCATCAAACGGGAGACCCAGTACTTC
CDR3: CASSLPMGQGIKRETQYF

D: -
size: -
V: TRBV5-8
J: TRBJ1-5
DNA: TGTGCCAGCAGCTTGGACAGGTCAAGTCAGCCCCAGCATTTT
CDR3: CASSLDRSSQPQHF

D: TRBD2
size: once
V: TRBV27
J: TRBJ2-7
DNA: TGTGCCAGCAGTTCCTACGCTCTAGCGGGAGTCTACGAGCAGTACTTC
CDR3: CASSSYALAGVYEQYF

D: -
size: -
V: TRBV21-1
J: TRBJ1-6
DNA: TGTGCCAGGCGGGGGCAGAATTCACCCCTCCACTTT
CDR3: CARRGQNSPLHF

D: -
size: -
V: TRBV7-2
J: TRBJ2-1
DNA: TGTGCCAGCAGCTCACACCCGGGTGAGCAGTTCTTC
CDR3: CASSSHPGEQFF

D: -
size: once
V: TRBV3-1/TRBV3-2
J: TRBJ2-1
DNA: TGTGCCAGCAGCCTTCCTGTCGGGGAGCAGTTCTTC
CDR3: CASSLPVGEQFF

D: -
size: -
V: TRBV19
J: TRBJ1-5
DNA: TGTGCCAGTAGGAACAGGGTTCCCAATCAGCCCCAGCATTTT
CDR3: CASRNRVPNQPQHF

D: -
size: -
V: TRBV5-1
J: TRBJ1-4
DNA: TGCGCCAGCAGCTTGGGGACAATGAAAAAACTGTTTTTT
CDR3: CASSLGTMKKLFF

D: TRBD2
size: -
V: TRBV5-4
J: TRBJ2-2
DNA: TGTGCCAGCAGCCTGGGCCCTAGCGGGAGAGGGGCCGGGGAGCTGTTTTTT
CDR3: CASSLGPSGRGAGELFF

D: TRBD2
size: few
V: TRBV6-5
J: TRBJ2-5
DNA: TGTGCCAGCAGACAATCGGGGGGTTTGAGGGACCAGTACTTC
CDR3: CASRQSGGLRDQYF

D: -
size: few
V: TRBV6-1
J: TRBJ1-5
DNA: TGTGCCAGCAGTGAAGCAGGAGGTGGTGGTCAGCCCCAGCATTTT
CDR3: CASSEAGGGGQPQHF

D: -
size: -
V: TRBV5-1
J: TRBJ1-6
DNA: TGCGCCAGCAGCCCGCCTCTTCGGGATTCACCCCTCCACTTT
CDR3: CASSPPLRDSPLHF

D: TRBD1
size: -
V: TRBV11-3
J: TRBJ1-5
DNA: TGTGCCAGCAGATCGACAGGGGGCGGGATAAACAATCAGCCCCAGCATTTT
CDR3: CASRSTGGGINNQPQHF

D: TRBD2
size: -
V: TRBV2
J: TRBJ2-3
DNA: TGTGCCAGCCACTGGGGACTAGTTGGAACAGATACGCAGTATTTT
CDR3: CASHWGLVGTDTQYF

D: -
size: -
V: TRBV7-3
J: TRBJ1-2
DNA: TGTGCCAGCAGCTTAAATAACGTGGCAGGGCGGTATGGCTACACCTTC
CDR3: CASSLNNVAGRYGYTF

D: -
size: -
V: TRBV18
J: TRBJ2-3
DNA: TGTGCCAGCTCACCGGAGGGCACAGATACGCAGTATTTT
CDR3: CASSPEGTDTQYF

D: -
size: -
V: TRBV2
J: TRBJ1-4
DNA: TGTGCCAGCACGAAGTTCCCCCCCCGACAGGTGACAGGTGAAAAACTGTTTTTT
CDR3: CASTKFPPRQVTGEKLFF

D: TRBD1
size: -
V: TRBV30
J: TRBJ1-1
DNA: TGTGCCTGGAGCATAATGGACAGGGCGAACACTGAAGCTTTCTTT
CDR3: CAWSIMDRANTEAFF

D: -
size: -
V: TRBV6-5
J: TRBJ1-2
DNA: TGTGCCAGCACGAGAGGGGGCTATGGCTACACCTTC
CDR3: CASTRGGYGYTF

D: -
size: -
V: TRBV27
J: TRBJ2-7
DNA: TGTGCCAGCAGTTTAGACTTATATTCCCACGAGCAGTACTTC
CDR3: CASSLDLYSHEQYF

D: -
size: -
V: TRBV18
J: TRBJ2-7
DNA: TGTGCCAGCTCACCGGGCCGGGACATTGGTGGCATGCTGTACTTC
CDR3: CASSPGRDIGGMLYF

D: -
size: -
V: TRBV21-1
J: TRBJ1-6
DNA: TGTGCCAGCAGTATCATCAACAGGCATAATTCACCCCTCCACTTT
CDR3: CASSIINRHNSPLHF

D: -
size: few
V: TRBV19
J: TRBJ2-3
DNA: TGTGCCAGTAGTACCATCCACACAGATACGCAGTATTTT
CDR3: CASSTIHTDTQYF

D: -
size: -
V: TRBV3-1/TRBV3-2
J: TRBJ1-2
DNA: TGTGCCAGCAGCCAAGATCGGTCCAGGAAAAACTATGGCTACACCTTC
CDR3: CASSQDRSRKNYGYTF

D: -
size: -
V: TRBV3-1/TRBV3-2
J: TRBJ1-4
DNA: TGTGCCAGCAGCCGATCCGGGGCTAATGAAAAACTGTTTTTT
CDR3: CASSRSGANEKLFF

D: -
size: -
V: TRBV2
J: TRBJ1-1
DNA: TGTGCCAGCAGTGAACAGGGTGGGACTGAAGCTTTCTTT
CDR3: CASSEQGGTEAFF

D: TRBD1
size: few
V: TRBV7-9
J: TRBJ1-2
DNA: TGTGCCAGCAGCTCAGGGGACAGGTGGAACTATGGCTACACCTTC
CDR3: CASSSGDRWNYGYTF

D: -
size: few
V: TRBV5-1
J: TRBJ2-7
DNA: TGCGCCAGCAGCAGGACAGTCTCCTACGAGCAGTACTTC
CDR3: CASSRTVSYEQYF

D: TRBD1
size: once
V: TRBV6-5
J: TRBJ1-1
DNA: TGTGCCAGCAGTTACTCGGAGGGGGCCTCCTTCACTGAAGCTTTCTTT
CDR3: CASSYSEGASFTEAFF

D: -
size: -
V: TRBV5-1
J: TRBJ1-2
DNA: TGCGCCAGCAGCCTATCCCAGGTTGGTGGCTACACCTTC
CDR3: CASSLSQVGGYTF

D: TRBD2
size: -
V: TRBV7-2
J: TRBJ2-3
DNA: TGTGCCAGCAGCTTCGTTAGGAGCGGGAAGGGCACAGATACGCAGTATTTT
CDR3: CASSFVRSGKGTDTQYF

D: -
size: -
V: TRBV2
J: TRBJ1-5
DNA: TGTGCCAGCAGCCTACAGGGACCCAATCAGCCCCAGCATTTT
CDR3: CASSLQGPNQPQHF

D: TRBD2
size: -
V: TRBV6-5
J: TRBJ2-7
DNA: TGTGCCAGCAGTTACTCGGGACTAGCGGGAGTTAACGAGCAGTACTTC
CDR3: CASSYSGLAGVNEQYF

D: -
size: -
V: TRBV30
J: TRBJ1-1
DNA: TGTGCCTGGAGTAGAGGCAGGGTGAACACTGAAGCTTTCTTT
CDR3: CAWSRGRVNTEAFF

D: -
size: -
V: TRBV2
J: TRBJ2-7
DNA: TGTGCCAGCCATGGCGATAGACAGGCATCCTACGAGCAGTACTTC
CDR3: CASHGDRQASYEQYF